The 18 T cell receptor beta chains presented below share a single source sample, sequenced in a study of CD8 T cells in Susac syndrome. RNA was extracted with the RNeasy kit, and a quantity of about 0.45 to 1 ug was reverse transcribed using random hexamers. TCRdb re-derived calls from the immunoSEQ multiplex PCR reads in MiXCR, one entry per CDR3 protein. The data contain some 150,000 distinct CDR3 sequences, 94% of them singletons. Specimen: CD4+ T cells from PBMCs. The receptor source for this set is a human donor in good health.

V and J are TRBV29-1 and TRBJ2-7; 7 positions match TRBD1. The germline V gene has CDR1 SQVTM and CDR2 ANQGSEA. The CDR3 is 14 residues long. V gave up 4 bases and J gave up 0 bases; unmatched junction bases: 6. The CDR3: CSVVDRMTSYEQYF. The CDR3 DNA is TGCAGCGTTGTGGACAGGATGACCTCCTACGAGCAGTACTTC.

The chain links TRBV10-3 to TRBJ2-7; perhaps TRBD1 as D (6 bases). The V gene lost 4 bases and the J gene lost 4 bases, with 17 bases spanning the gap. The CDR3 consists of 15 residues. Per the germline V gene, CDR1 is ENHRY and CDR2 is SYGVKD. The CDR3 loop is CAISGPGRGAYEQYF. CDR3 in DNA: TGTGCCATCAGTGGCCCGGGCAGGGGAGCGTACGAGCAGTACTTC.

This clonotype was seen a few times. The chain recombines TRBV18 with TRBJ2-1, with 11 bases lining up with TRBD2. Germline-derived CDR1 and CDR2 are KGHSH and LQKENI. J lost 7 bases, V lost 6 bases, and 8 bases had no gene match. The CDR3 length is 15 residues. CDR3 nucleotide sequence: TGTGCCAGCTCCGTAGCGGGAGGGCCTGAGAATGAGCAGTTCTTC. Its translation is CASSVAGGPENEQFF.

The chain is built from TRBV20-1 and TRBJ1-5; D unclear. Trimming took off 6 bases at V and 4 bases at J, with 22 bases between the two ends. CDR3 length: 16 residues. The V gene's germline CDR1 is DFQATT and CDR2 SNEGSKA (reference sequence). The CDR3 DNA reads TGCAGTGCCCGGACCGTCGACGGTCCGATAAATCAGCCCCAGCATTTT. Protein: CSARTVDGPINQPQHF.

This sequence joins TRBV29-1 and TRBJ2-7; 9 bases map to TRBD2. Trimming took 7 bases from V and 4 from J; bases not matched to a gene: 2. From germline, CDR1 is SQVTM and CDR2 ANQGSEA. The CDR3 consists of 11 residues. CDR3 in DNA: TGCAGCGCTAGCGGGGATTACGAGCAGTACTTC. As protein: CSASGDYEQYF.

In nucleotides, the CDR3 is TGCGCCAGCAGCCAAGATACCGCAGGGAGAGGTCAGCCCCAGCATTTT. Translated, it gives CASSQDTAGRGQPQHF. This sequence joins TRBV4-1 and TRBJ1-5, with D maybe TRBD1 (5 bases). Germline CDR1 MGHRA, CDR2 YSYEKL. The CDR3 length is 16 residues. V lost 0 bases and J 6 bases, leaving 15 bases between the germline ends.

The rearrangement joins TRBV7-9 to TRBJ2-7; 7 bases match TRBD1. CDR3 length equals 15 residues. Trimming took 3 bases from V and 2 from J; bases not matched to a gene: 7. The germline V gene has CDR1 SEHNR and CDR2 FQNEAQ (reference sequence). The CDR3 DNA sequence: TGTGCCAGCAGCTTTACAGGGGCCGGCGCCTACGAGCAGTACTTC. Encoded protein: CASSFTGAGAYEQYF.

V usage is TRBV13 and J usage is TRBJ2-1; no firm D call. Germline V gene data show CDR1 as PRHDT and CDR2 as FYEKMQ (reference sequence). V was cut by 7 bases and J by 3 bases, with 13 bases left in between. The CDR3 spans 14 residues. The DNA of the CDR3 is TGTGCCAGCACCAAACTCGACCTCTACAATGAGCAGTTCTTC. This sequence encodes CASTKLDLYNEQFF.

The DNA for the CDR3 is TGCGCCAGCAGCTTGGACGGGACAGTTCCTTACGAGCAGTACTTC. Residues: CASSLDGTVPYEQYF. This chain joins TRBV5-1 and TRBJ2-7; 7 nucleotides match TRBD1. CDR1 is SGHRS and CDR2 is YFSETQ in the germline V gene. This CDR3 is 15 amino acids long. Trimming took 0 bases from V and 4 from J; bases not matched to a gene: 7.

This clonotype was observed a few times. The chain links TRBV5-4 to TRBJ2-5, with D unclear. The ends were cut back, 4 bases at V and 4 bases at J, with 11 bases in the middle. The V gene's germline CDR1 is SGHNT and CDR2 YYREEE (reference sequence). The CDR3 has 13 residues. The CDR3 nucleotides read TGTGCCAGCAGCCTAACGGGTGGAGAGACCCAGTACTTC. As protein: CASSLTGGETQYF. The variable domain in full, with the rest retrieved from reference TRBV5-4 and TRBJ2-5, is ETGVTQSPTHLIKTRGQQVTLRCSSQSGHNTVSWYQQALGQGPQFIFQYYREEENGRGNFPPRFSGLQFPNYSSELNVNALELDDSALYLCASSLTGGETQYFGPGTRLLVL.

This clonotype occurred once. The CDR3 loop is CASSQGLGLAGAEEQFF. The CDR3 nucleotides are TGTGCCAGCAGCCAGGGCCTAGGACTAGCCGGGGCAGAGGAGCAGTTCTTC. The V call is TRBV4-2, the J call TRBJ2-1; TRBD2 matches 8 bases. V trimming: 3 bases; J trimming: 10 bases; junction bases outside the gene matches: 17. This CDR3 spans 17 amino acids. Germline CDR1 is LGHNA and CDR2 is YNFKEQ.

The chain recombines TRBV4-2 with TRBJ2-7, with unresolved D. Trimming removed 1 base from V and 1 base from J, with 11 bases in between. The CDR3 runs 15 residues. Germline loops: CDR1 LGHNA, CDR2 YNFKEQ. CDR3 DNA: TGTGCCAGCAGCCAAGGGGCCGGGCCGTCCTACGAGCAGTACTTC. It translates to CASSQGAGPSYEQYF.

The V gene is TRBV2, the J gene TRBJ2-2, with 12 bases matching TRBD2. V trimming: 4 bases; J trimming: 3 bases; junction bases outside the gene matches: 3. The CDR3 is made up of 16 amino acids. Germline CDR1 reads SNHLY; CDR2 reads FYNNEI. CDR3 protein: CASSVSSGRDTGELFF. The DNA of the CDR3 is TGTGCCAGCAGTGTTTCTAGCGGGAGGGACACCGGGGAGCTGTTTTTT. Drawing the rest from reference TRBV2 and TRBJ2-2, the complete variable domain is EPEVTQTPSHQVTQMGQEVILRCVPISNHLYFYWYRQILGQKVEFLVSFYNNEISEKSEIFDDQFSVERPDGSNFTLKIRSTKLEDSAMYFCASSVSSGRDTGELFFGEGSRLTVL.

The chain couples TRBV12-3 or TRBV12-4 to TRBJ2-2, with D hard to call. V was pared by 4 bases and J by 4 bases, with 7 bases between. The CDR3 runs to 13 residues. The CDR3: CASSYTTTGELFF. In nucleotides, the CDR3 is TGTGCCAGCAGTTATACAACCACCGGGGAGCTGTTTTTT.

V usage is TRBV27 and J usage is TRBJ1-5; the match to TRBD1 covers 9 bases. The CDR3 length is 16 residues. V was pared by 5 bases and J by 5 bases, with 10 bases of the junction left unmatched. Germline V gene sequence: CDR1 MNHEY, CDR2 SMNVEV (reference sequence). CDR3 in amino acids: CASSNNPGQGYQPQHF. The CDR3 nucleotides read TGTGCCAGCAGTAATAACCCGGGACAGGGTTATCAGCCCCAGCATTTT.

The chain has TRBV20-1 and TRBJ2-5; D is possibly TRBD1 (6 bases). Germline lookup yields CDR1 DFQATT and CDR2 SNEGSKA (reference sequence). The CDR3 contains 14 residues. The V end lost 5 bases, the J end lost 3 bases, and 16 bases lay between the germline ends. The CDR3 sequence is CSADRKGVKETQYF. The DNA of the CDR3 is TGCAGTGCTGATAGAAAGGGGGTAAAAGAGACCCAGTACTTC.

V usage is TRBV3-1 and J usage is TRBJ1-4, with D uncertain. Germline V gene data show CDR1 as LGHDT and CDR2 as YNNKEL (reference sequence). The V end was cut by 1 base, the J end by 8 bases, with 17 bases between. The CDR3 has 16 residues. The chain's CDR3 is CASSQAGLQTGEKLFF. Here the CDR3 DNA reads TGTGCCAGCAGCCAAGCCGGCTTACAGACCGGGGAAAAACTGTTTTTT.

Here the CDR3 DNA reads TGCAGCGGAAGAGTAAGCGGGACAGATACGCAGTATTTT. This sequence encodes CSGRVSGTDTQYF. V is TRBV29-1 and J is TRBJ2-3; weak D call: TRBD2 (6 bases). V was cut by 7 bases and J by 3 bases, with 14 bases left in between. Germline CDR1 and CDR2: SQVTM and ANQGSEA. This CDR3 comprises 13 residues.